This is a list of T cell receptor beta chains from one sample in a study of human T cells and chemical hapten exposure. TCRdb re-called the RACE reads with MiXCR, one entry per CDR3 protein. The repertoire includes fewer than 140,000 distinct CDR3 sequences, less than 15% of them detected once, and 1.6% sits in the top ten. Sequenced material: whole blood, taken in connection with sensitization to the hapten diphenylcyclopropenone (DPC). The receptor set was obtained from a woman between 50 and 59 years old with alopecia areata. Some clones in this sample may be carry-over from other donors' samples. CDR3s include the opening cysteine and the closing phenylalanine or tryptophan. D genes are given only for firm matches. Size values are once, few and many counts, or a class for expanded clones, and some rows have none.

V gene	J gene	CDR3 length	D gene	clone size	CDR3 DNA	CDR3 protein
TRBV9	TRBJ2-7	15	TRBD1	few	TGTGCCAGCAGCGTAGACGGGACAGGGTACTACGAGCAGTACTTC	CASSVDGTGYYEQYF
TRBV6-4	TRBJ2-1	15	-	-	TGTGCCAGCAGTGACTCGAATGAACAGCACAATGAGCAGTTCTTC	CASSDSNEQHNEQFF
TRBV7-9	TRBJ2-3	13	-	many	TGTGCCAGCAGACGCTCCGAAGGGTATCCGCAGTATTTT	CASRRSEGYPQYF
TRBV5-1	TRBJ2-3	15	-	-	TGCGCCAGCAGCTTGTACAGGGATCTGGTAGATACGCAGTATTTT	CASSLYRDLVDTQYF
TRBV12-3/TRBV12-4	TRBJ2-3	15	TRBD2	few	TGTGCCAGCAGAAAACTAGCGGGGTCCACAGATACGCAGTATTTT	CASRKLAGSTDTQYF
TRBV6-5	TRBJ2-2	14	-	-	TGTGCCAGCAGTTACCACAGGGACGCCGGGGAGCTGTTTTTT	CASSYHRDAGELFF
TRBV4-2	TRBJ1-5	14	-	few	TGTGCCAGCCGGAGGGGGGCTGACGATCAGCCCCAGCATTTT	CASRRGADDQPQHF
TRBV12-3/TRBV12-4	TRBJ2-3	16	TRBD2	many	TGTGCCAGCAGTGACCGACTAGCGGGAGGCACAGATACGCAGTATTTT	CASSDRLAGGTDTQYF
TRBV20-1	TRBJ1-2	13	-	-	TGCAGTGCTTCCTCGGGGGGCGCCTATGGCTACACCTTC	CSASSGGAYGYTF
TRBV14	TRBJ2-7	15	TRBD1	many	TGTGCCAGCAGCCTTGGGACAGGGAGGCCCTACGAGCAGTACTTC	CASSLGTGRPYEQYF
TRBV7-9	TRBJ1-4	15	-	many	TGTGCCAGCAGCTTAAGTTGGGGCGGAGGTGAAAAACTGTTTTTT	CASSLSWGGGEKLFF
TRBV20-1	TRBJ2-1	14	-	few	TGCAGTGCTAGAGAGAGGCGGGGGCCCCGGGAGCAGTTCTTC	CSARERRGPREQFF
TRBV28	TRBJ1-2	12	-	-	TGTGCCAGCAGTTTATGGGGGCCAGGCTACACCTTC	CASSLWGPGYTF
TRBV27	TRBJ2-5	13	-	-	TGTGCCAGCAGTTTGGGGGGGGCCGGACCCCAGTACTTC	CASSLGGAGPQYF
TRBV6-1	TRBJ2-4	16	TRBD1	-	TGTGCCAGCAGTGAGGATAGGGGGACAGTCAAAAACATTCAGTACTTC	CASSEDRGTVKNIQYF
TRBV18	TRBJ2-7	15	TRBD1	few	TGTGCCAGCTCACGCCCGGCGGGACAGGGCAAAGAGCAGTACTTC	CASSRPAGQGKEQYF
TRBV12-3/TRBV12-4	TRBJ1-1	13	-	-	TGTGCCAGCACCCCGGATCCAAACACTGAAGCTTTCTTT	CASTPDPNTEAFF
TRBV15	TRBJ2-6	18	-	-	TGTGCCACCAGCAGAGACGGTCCCCTGACCACTGGGGCCAACGTCCTGACTTTC	CATSRDGPLTTGANVLTF
TRBV11-2	TRBJ1-3	17	-	-	TGTGCCAGCAGCTTAGTTTCAGGCGGAACGACTGGAAACACCATATATTTT	CASSLVSGGTTGNTIYF
TRBV5-4	TRBJ2-7	14	-	many	TGTGCCAGCAGCTTGGAAATACGGACTGGCGAGCAGTACTTC	CASSLEIRTGEQYF
TRBV6-2/TRBV6-3	TRBJ2-7	14	-	-	TGTGCCAGCAGTTGGTTGGAGGGGACTCACGAGCAGTACTTC	CASSWLEGTHEQYF
TRBV9	TRBJ2-1	18	TRBD1	few	TGTGCCAGCAGCGTAGGTCTCACGGGACAGGGGGCGCGGAGTGAGCAGTTCTTC	CASSVGLTGQGARSEQFF
TRBV12-3/TRBV12-4	TRBJ1-1	12	-	few	TGTGCCAGCAGCTGGGCGGACACTGAAGCTTTCTTT	CASSWADTEAFF
TRBV7-9	TRBJ2-7	15	-	few	TGTGCCAGCAGCTTAGAACAGGGCCCCACCACGAGACAGTACTTC	CASSLEQGPTTRQYF
TRBV3-1	TRBJ2-1	15	-	-	TGTGCCAGCAGCCAAGATACTTCTTCCTACAATGAGCAGTTCTTC	CASSQDTSSYNEQFF
TRBV4-3	TRBJ2-1	15	-	many	TGCGCCAGCAGCCAAGATAGGGGGTCCTACAATGAGCAGTTCTTC	CASSQDRGSYNEQFF
TRBV9	TRBJ1-3	15	-	few	TGTGCCAGCAGCGTAGCTCCAGGGCAGGGAAACACCATATATTTT	CASSVAPGQGNTIYF
TRBV7-2	TRBJ2-7	16	TRBD1	few	TGTGCCAGCAGCCCCCCGGGACAGGGGCTCCTCTACGAGCAGTACTTC	CASSPPGQGLLYEQYF
TRBV20-1	TRBJ2-3	13	-	few	TGCAGTGCTAGGCTCGTACGCACAGATACGCAGTATTTT	CSARLVRTDTQYF
TRBV29-1	TRBJ1-5	12	-	-	TGCAGCGTTGGAGGGGGGAATCAGCCCCAGCATTTT	CSVGGGNQPQHF
TRBV5-1	TRBJ2-5	15	TRBD1	few	TGCGCCAGCAGCCTTCAGGGGGCACTCGGAGAGACCCAGTACTTC	CASSLQGALGETQYF
TRBV28	TRBJ2-1	11	-	few	TGTGCCAGCACCCAAAACAATGAGCAGTTCTTC	CASTQNNEQFF
TRBV7-9	TRBJ2-5	11	-	-	TGTGCCAGCAGCTCCCTTGAGACCCAGTACTTC	CASSSLETQYF
TRBV5-5	TRBJ1-6	12	-	-	TGTGCCAGCAGCTCAACCCCTTCACCCCTCCACTTT	CASSSTPSPLHF
TRBV28	TRBJ1-4	13	-	-	TGTGCCAGCCGTGGGCGAGGGGTTGAAAAACTGTTTTTT	CASRGRGVEKLFF
TRBV11-2	TRBJ2-5	15	-	-	TGTGCCAGCAGCCGAGGGGCGACTACCCAAGAGACCCAGTACTTC	CASSRGATTQETQYF
TRBV11-2	TRBJ2-7	14	-	-	TGTGCCAGCAGCTTGGGGACGGTCTCCTACGAGCAGTACTTC	CASSLGTVSYEQYF
TRBV7-8	TRBJ2-3	17	-	many	TGTGCCAGCAGCTTTCTAGTGGCCCAAGGGGCAACAGATACGCAGTATTTT	CASSFLVAQGATDTQYF
TRBV5-1	TRBJ1-1	14	-	-	TGCGCCAGCAGCTTGGACGGGGCAGTCACTGAAGCTTTCTTT	CASSLDGAVTEAFF
TRBV18	TRBJ1-1	16	TRBD1	many	TGTGCCAGCTCCCCCCCACAGGGGTACATGAACACTGAAGCTTTCTTT	CASSPPQGYMNTEAFF